This TCR beta chain appears in the sequencing data of a study of Graves' ophthalmopathy and Graves' hyperthyroidism. General study points: The study's model predicted ophthalmopathy progression at about 68% sensitivity and 72.22% specificity.

Germline lookup yields CDR1 SGHRS and CDR2 YFSETQ. V lost 1 base to trimming and J lost 5 bases, with 15 bases between them. This CDR3 region has 15 residues. This clonotype was counted many times. What it binds is not known. CDR3 regions of TCR beta were amplified from RNA transcripts. Following a first-round RT-PCR that used HTBI primers, a second-round multiplex PCR was carried out. TCRdb re-analysed the multiplex PCR reads in MiXCR, keeping a single row per CDR3 protein. The table lists more than 550,000 distinct CDR3 sequences, 35% to 45% of them singletons. Serum thyroxine and TRAb, along with clinical symptoms, thyroid ultrasound and orbital computed tomography, were what diagnosis relied on.

Sequencing input: peripheral blood. The chain couples TRBV5-1 to TRBJ2-5, with D maybe TRBD2 (6 bases). The TCR sequence derives from an adult man with Graves' ophthalmopathy. The CDR3 loop reads CASSLSGGSEETQYF. The CDR3 region has the DNA TGCGCCAGCAGCTTGAGTGGGGGGAGTGAGGAGACCCAGTACTTC. Combining the CDR3 with reference TRBV5-1 and TRBJ2-5 gives the whole variable domain KAGVTQTPRYLIKTRGQQVTLSCSPISGHRSVSWYQQTPGQGLQFLFEYFSETQRNKGNFPGRFSGRQFSNSRSEMNVSTLELGDSALYLCASSLSGGSEETQYFGPGTRLLVL.